The next 6 T cell receptor beta chains were all read from a single sample in a study of blood T cells in healthy people across ages. Alongside a J-beta primer mix, a sample-barcoded 5' primer served in a second PCR lasting about 7 to 11 cycles. A single record per CDR3 protein comes from TCRdb applying MiXCR to the 5' RACE reads. The sample gives about 800,000 distinct CDR3 sequences, roughly 64% of which show up once; 20% to 25% is in the top ten. What was sequenced was blood. Every receptor here comes from a man aged 25 to 45 in good health.

The gene calls are TRBV12-3 or TRBV12-4 and TRBJ2-1; no clear D. With 2 bases removed from V and 10 bases from J, the gap between germline ends came to 6 bases. This CDR3 region has 11 residues. CDR3 amino acids: CASSLKWEQFF. The CDR3 DNA sequence: TGTGCCAGCAGTTTAAAGTGGGAGCAGTTCTTC.

The gene calls are TRBV20-1 and TRBJ2-4; D gene uncertain. The CDR3 contains 14 residues. Germline assignment: CDR1 DFQATT and CDR2 SNEGSKA (reference sequence). Between the trimmed V and J ends, which lost 1 base and 5 bases, there was a span of 12 bases. CDR3 region: CSARVTAIQNIQYF. CDR3 in DNA: TGCAGTGCTAGAGTTACAGCCATCCAAAACATTCAGTACTTC.

About this clonotype itself: The junction departs from germline at one end; a sequencing error may be responsible. The chain combines TRBV20-1 with TRBJ1-1; D remains ambiguous. CDR1 and CDR2 (germline): DFQATT, SNEGSKA (reference sequence). This CDR3 contains 14 residues. DNA of the CDR3: TGCAGTGCCACCTCTGGAGACAAGAACACTGAAGTTTTCTTT. Translating it yields CSATSGDKNTEVFF.

This clonotype was detected a few times. The gene calls are TRBV25-1 and TRBJ2-5, with TRBD1 matching 9 bases. The DNA matches TRBJ2-7 better at its end, which makes the J call doubtful. This CDR3 has 15 residues. Germline V gene lookup returns CDR1 MGHDK and CDR2 SYGVNS. The CDR3 here is CASTRTGTGSSEQYF. CDR3 nucleotides: TGTGCCAGCACCCGAACCGGGACAGGGAGTTCCGAGCAGTACTTC.

This clonotype has only a few counts. V usage is TRBV29-1 and J usage is TRBJ2-1; perhaps TRBD2 as D (5 bases). The CDR3 is made up of 12 amino acids. The germline V gene has CDR1 SQVTM and CDR2 ANQGSEA. Trimming left V 8 bases short and J 5 bases short, with 13 bases between. CDR3 coding DNA: TGCAGCCTAATCGGGGAGAACAATGAGCAGTTCTTC. Translating it yields CSLIGENNEQFF.

V is TRBV20-1 and J is TRBJ2-1; possible D gene TRBD2, 5 bases. The ends were cut back, 3 bases at V and 7 bases at J, with 22 bases in the middle. The CDR3 is 16 amino acids. Germline CDR1 is DFQATT and CDR2 is SNEGSKA (reference sequence). CDR3 DNA sequence: TGCAGTGCTAGCCCTCCAACGGGAACTGGAATTAATGAGCAGTTCTTC. This gives the protein CSASPPTGTGINEQFF.